The rows below give T cell receptor beta chains drawn from one sample of a study of cytomegalovirus exposure and HLA in healthy donors. The protocol was immunoSEQ multiplex PCR, while the TCRdb copy is restricted to in-frame clones and leaves out a portion. The sample lists 150,000 to 200,000 clones; around 86% were seen once. Source material: PBMCs. The receptors were sampled from a woman under 30 in good health and CMV-seronegative. Each CDR3 is given with its conserved first and last residue. The order of the fields is clone size, J gene, V gene, D gene, CDR3 protein, CDR3 DNA. D genes are given only for firm matches. The size of a clone is reported for some rows only, either as once, few or many, or as a class for expanded clones.

>-|TRBJ2-2|TRBV5-4|-
CASSSGGQFTGELFF
TGTGCCAGCAGCTCAGGTGGGCAGTTCACCGGGGAGCTGTTTTTT
>-|TRBJ2-2|TRBV6-1|-
CASSEAGRGTGELFF
TGTGCCAGCAGTGAAGCCGGCAGAGGCACCGGGGAGCTGTTTTTT
>-|TRBJ2-2|TRBV11-1|-
CASSFIGGGGELFF
TGTGCCAGCAGCTTCATCGGGGGAGGCGGGGAGCTGTTTTTT
>-|TRBJ1-5|TRBV7-8|-
CASSLDSYSNQPQHF
TGTGCCAGCAGTTTGGACAGTTATAGCAATCAGCCCCAGCATTTT
>-|TRBJ2-7|TRBV19|-
CASSLAGPGTAIPRGYEQYF
TGTGCCAGTAGTCTAGCCGGCCCGGGTACAGCCATCCCCAGGGGCTACGAGCAGTACTTC
>-|TRBJ1-5|TRBV28|TRBD1
CASSPTGQGNQPQHF
TGTGCCAGCAGTCCCACGGGACAGGGAAATCAGCCCCAGCATTTT
>-|TRBJ2-7|TRBV4-1|-
CASSQDPAGAFSYEQYF
TGCGCCAGCAGCCAAGACCCCGCGGGGGCCTTCTCCTACGAGCAGTACTTC
>-|TRBJ1-4|TRBV5-1|-
CASSADSATNEKLFF
TGCGCCAGCAGCGCCGACAGTGCAACTAATGAAAAACTGTTTTTT
>-|TRBJ1-6|TRBV5-1|TRBD1
CASSLGTGVNSPLHF
TGCGCCAGCAGCCTCGGGACAGGGGTTAATTCACCCCTCCACTTT
>few|TRBJ1-1|TRBV2|-
CASIYNEAFF
TGTGCCAGCATATATAATGAAGCTTTCTTT
>-|TRBJ1-4|TRBV7-9|TRBD1
CSSSRTGGWTTNEKLFF
TGTTCCAGCAGCCGCACAGGGGGCTGGACGACTAATGAAAAACTGTTTTTT
>few|TRBJ2-7|TRBV4-2|TRBD2
CASSQLIGEGLNEQYF
TGTGCCAGCAGCCAGCTTATAGGGGAGGGCCTTAACGAGCAGTACTTC
>-|TRBJ2-3|TRBV6-6|-
CASSLGGLGGRDTQYF
TGTGCCAGCAGCCTTGGAGGACTAGGGGGTCGAGATACGCAGTATTTT
>-|TRBJ2-7|TRBV2|-
CASRGLFYTYEQYF
TGTGCCAGCAGAGGACTCTTTTACACCTACGAGCAGTACTTC
>-|TRBJ2-7|TRBV6-5|-
CASSYRLAFEQYF
TGTGCCAGCAGTTACCGGCTAGCATTCGAGCAGTACTTC
>-|TRBJ2-7|TRBV29-1|-
CSVALLGAGYEQYF
TGCAGCGTTGCACTCCTTGGCGCAGGCTACGAGCAGTACTTC
>-|TRBJ1-1|TRBV19|-
CASSIAVGRGLTEAFF
TGTGCCAGTAGTATTGCCGTCGGCAGAGGACTCACTGAAGCTTTCTTT
>-|TRBJ2-2|TRBV2|-
CASQRNRVTGELFF
TGTGCCAGCCAGCGGAACAGGGTCACCGGGGAGCTGTTTTTT
>-|TRBJ1-1|TRBV4-1|-
CASTPGRHQNTEAFF
TGCGCCAGCACCCCGGGGAGACATCAGAACACTGAAGCTTTCTTT
>-|TRBJ1-4|TRBV6-1|-
CASSEAPRTVGGEKLFF
TGTGCCAGCAGTGAAGCGCCCCGGACGGTGGGGGGTGAAAAACTGTTTTTT
>once|TRBJ2-3|TRBV15|TRBD2
CATSSRLAGSTDTQYF
TGTGCCACCAGCAGTAGACTAGCGGGAAGCACAGATACGCAGTATTTT
>once|TRBJ2-7|TRBV11-2|-
CASSLGFGSAYEQYF
TGTGCCAGCAGCTTGGGTTTCGGGAGCGCCTACGAGCAGTACTTC
>-|TRBJ2-3|TRBV19|-
CASSARTGDTQYF
TGTGCCAGTAGTGCCCGGACTGGAGATACGCAGTATTTT
>-|TRBJ1-3|TRBV5-1|TRBD1
CASSLGQGAPGNTIYF
TGCGCCAGCAGCCTCGGACAGGGGGCACCTGGAAACACCATATATTTT
>-|TRBJ2-7|TRBV6-5|-
CASSYLPELSREQYF
TGTGCCAGCAGTTACCTGCCAGAGCTTTCGAGGGAGCAGTACTTC
>-|TRBJ2-1|TRBV7-8|TRBD2
CASSLRGLAGNEQFF
TGTGCCAGCAGCTTAAGGGGACTAGCGGGAAATGAGCAGTTCTTC
>-|TRBJ2-1|TRBV11-2|-
CASSWTNYNEQFF
TGTGCCAGCAGCTGGACTAACTACAATGAGCAGTTCTTC
>-|TRBJ2-7|TRBV7-9|TRBD1
CASSFDRGYEQYF
TGTGCCAGCAGCTTCGACAGGGGCTACGAGCAGTACTTC
>-|TRBJ1-6|TRBV30|TRBD1
CAGRDRNSPLHF
TGTGCCGGACGGGACAGGAATTCACCCCTCCACTTT
>-|TRBJ1-4|TRBV4-1|-
CASRTDFNEKLFF
TGCGCCAGTAGGACGGACTTTAATGAAAAACTGTTTTTT
>-|TRBJ2-1|TRBV25-1|TRBD2
CASSSTSGSSYNEQFF
TGTGCCAGCAGCTCGACTAGCGGGAGCTCCTACAATGAGCAGTTCTTC
>-|TRBJ1-5|TRBV18|-
CASSPGAAVNQPQHF
TGTGCCAGCTCACCAGGGGCGGCGGTCAATCAGCCCCAGCATTTT
>-|TRBJ2-7|TRBV29-1|-
CSVVGALTTEQYF
TGCAGCGTTGTAGGGGCGTTAACTACCGAGCAGTACTTC
>-|TRBJ2-7|TRBV28|-
CASSSPGVYEQYF
TGTGCCAGCAGTTCACCCGGGGTCTACGAGCAGTACTTC
>-|TRBJ2-3|TRBV7-3|-
CASSFQGSDTQYF
TGTGCCAGCAGCTTCCAGGGATCAGATACGCAGTATTTT
>-|TRBJ1-5|TRBV6-6|-
CASSYSTGSYPQHF
TGTGCCAGCAGTTACTCTACAGGTTCGTATCCCCAGCATTTT
>-|TRBJ1-5|TRBV27|TRBD1
CASSPAGGSQPQHF
TGTGCCAGCAGTCCCGCAGGGGGCTCACAGCCCCAGCATTTT
>-|TRBJ2-7|TRBV9|TRBD1
CASSALTGGQYEQYF
TGTGCCAGCAGCGCCCTGACAGGGGGGCAGTACGAGCAGTACTTC
>-|TRBJ1-1|TRBV10-2|-
CASSYMNTEAFF
TGCGCCAGCAGTTATATGAACACTGAAGCTTTCTTT
>few|TRBJ1-1|TRBV28|TRBD1
CASSFGDRAPSEAFF
TGTGCCAGCAGTTTTGGGGACAGAGCCCCCTCAGAAGCTTTCTTT
>-|TRBJ1-2|TRBV4-3|TRBD1
CASSPTATGSHGYTF
TGCGCCAGCAGCCCTACCGCGACAGGGTCTCATGGCTACACCTTC
>once|TRBJ1-2|TRBV29-1|-
CSVESVTGSLDYGYTF
TGCAGCGTTGAATCCGTGACAGGAAGTCTCGACTATGGCTACACCTTC
>-|TRBJ1-1|TRBV5-1|TRBD1
CASSLGQGGNTEAFF
TGCGCCAGCAGCTTGGGACAGGGGGGGAACACTGAAGCTTTCTTT
>-|TRBJ1-1|TRBV14|-
CASSPGTGLYTEAFF
TGTGCCAGCAGCCCCGGGACGGGACTATACACTGAAGCTTTCTTT
>-|TRBJ1-1|TRBV11-3|-
CASTLGGTTEAFF
TGTGCCAGCACCCTTGGTGGGACAACTGAAGCTTTCTTT
>-|TRBJ2-3|TRBV29-1|-
CSLGGGLSTETDTQYF
TGCAGCCTTGGGGGGGGGCTCAGTACTGAGACAGATACGCAGTATTTT
>-|TRBJ1-2|TRBV5-6|-
CASSLGTALAGYGYTF
TGTGCCAGCAGCTTGGGAACAGCTCTCGCGGGCTATGGCTACACCTTC
>-|TRBJ1-1|TRBV6-5|-
CASSYGRGTEAFF
TGTGCCAGCAGTTACGGGCGGGGCACTGAAGCTTTCTTT
>-|TRBJ1-2|TRBV4-1|-
CASSQVQGYYGYTF
TGCGCCAGCAGCCAAGTACAGGGATACTATGGCTACACCTTC
>-|TRBJ2-7|TRBV27|-
CASSPTGLSEQYF
TGTGCCAGCAGCCCGACAGGATTGAGCGAGCAGTACTTC
>-|TRBJ2-5|TRBV29-1|-
CSVGLRETQYF
TGCAGCGTGGGACTCCGAGAGACCCAGTACTTC
>-|TRBJ2-1|TRBV10-3|TRBD2
CAISERGGSSYNEQFF
TGTGCCATCAGTGAGCGGGGGGGAAGCTCCTACAATGAGCAGTTCTTC
>-|TRBJ2-7|TRBV18|TRBD1
CASSPAMTGRYEQYF
TGTGCCAGCTCACCAGCGATGACAGGGCGCTACGAGCAGTACTTC
>-|TRBJ1-1|TRBV6-5|-
CASSWSTVNTEAFF
TGTGCCAGCAGTTGGAGTACGGTGAACACTGAAGCTTTCTTT
>-|TRBJ2-6|TRBV4-1|TRBD1
CASSRWDSRITGANVLTF
TGCGCCAGCAGCCGGTGGGACAGCCGGATTACTGGGGCCAACGTCCTGACTTTC
>-|TRBJ2-1|TRBV5-1|-
CASSLAQVGNEQFF
TGCGCCAGCAGCTTGGCGCAGGTCGGTAATGAGCAGTTCTTC
>-|TRBJ2-1|TRBV4-3|TRBD2
CASSQGHLAGPNNEQFF
TGCGCCAGCAGCCAAGGTCATCTAGCGGGACCCAACAATGAGCAGTTCTTC
>-|TRBJ2-3|TRBV2|-
CASRAPQASTDTQYF
TGTGCCAGCAGAGCTCCGCAAGCTAGCACAGATACGCAGTATTTT